This TCR beta chain is from a study of blood T cells in healthy people across ages. Peripheral blood, roughly 11 milliliters per donor, was collected. With a J-beta primer mix and a sample-barcoded 5' primer, a second PCR ran about 6 to 11 cycles. Using its own MiXCR run on the 5' RACE reads, TCRdb lists one record per CDR3 protein. The sample consists of 700,000 or so distinct CDR3 sequences, approximately 40% of them appearing once. This clonotype was detected ten times or more. Sequenced: blood. The sequence was collected from a man older than 75 in good health.

CDR3 amino acids: CSVEYRGTDTQYF. CDR3 in DNA: TGCAGCGTTGAGTACAGGGGCACAGATACGCAGTATTTT. The rearrangement uses TRBV29-1 and TRBJ2-3; D is perhaps TRBD1 (6 bases). V gave up 3 bases and J gave up 1 base, with 8 bases separating them. Germline V gives CDR1 SQVTM, CDR2 ANQGSEA. The CDR3 contains 13 residues.